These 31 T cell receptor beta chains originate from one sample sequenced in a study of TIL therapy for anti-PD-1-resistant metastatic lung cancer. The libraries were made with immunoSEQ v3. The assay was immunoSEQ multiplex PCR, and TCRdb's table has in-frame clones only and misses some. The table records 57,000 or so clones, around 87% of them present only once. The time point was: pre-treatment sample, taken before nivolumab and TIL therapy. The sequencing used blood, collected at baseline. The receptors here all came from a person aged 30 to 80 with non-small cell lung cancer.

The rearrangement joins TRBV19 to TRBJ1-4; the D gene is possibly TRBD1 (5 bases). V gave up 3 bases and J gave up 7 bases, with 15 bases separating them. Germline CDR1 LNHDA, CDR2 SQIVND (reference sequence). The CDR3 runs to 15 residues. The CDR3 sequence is CASSIGKGESEKLFF. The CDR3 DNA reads TGTGCCAGTAGTATTGGGAAAGGGGAAAGTGAAAAACTGTTTTTT.

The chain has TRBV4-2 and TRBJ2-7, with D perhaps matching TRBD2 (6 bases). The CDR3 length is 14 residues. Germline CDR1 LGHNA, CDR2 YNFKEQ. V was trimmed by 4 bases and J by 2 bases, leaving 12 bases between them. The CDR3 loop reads CASSRDSGTYEQYF. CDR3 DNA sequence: TGTGCCAGCAGCCGGGACTCGGGTACCTACGAGCAGTACTTC.

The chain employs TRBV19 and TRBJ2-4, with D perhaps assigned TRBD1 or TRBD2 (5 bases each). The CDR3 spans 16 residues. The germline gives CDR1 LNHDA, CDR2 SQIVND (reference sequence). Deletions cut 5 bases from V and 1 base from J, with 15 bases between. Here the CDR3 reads CASSRGEGEAKNIQYF. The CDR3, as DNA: TGTGCCAGTAGTCGTGGGGAAGGGGAGGCCAAAAACATTCAGTACTTC.

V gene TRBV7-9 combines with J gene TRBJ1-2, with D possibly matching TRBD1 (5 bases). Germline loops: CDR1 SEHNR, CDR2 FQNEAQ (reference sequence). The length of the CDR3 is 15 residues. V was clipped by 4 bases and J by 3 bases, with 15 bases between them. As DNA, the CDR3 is TGTGCCAGCAGCTCCTCAGGTCGGGGCGACTATGGCTACACCTTC. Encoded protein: CASSSSGRGDYGYTF.

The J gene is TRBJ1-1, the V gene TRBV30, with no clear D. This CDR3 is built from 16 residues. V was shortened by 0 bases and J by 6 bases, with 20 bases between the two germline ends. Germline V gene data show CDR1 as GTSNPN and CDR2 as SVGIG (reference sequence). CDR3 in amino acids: CAWSVSWGGGDAEAFF. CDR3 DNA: TGTGCCTGGAGTGTTAGTTGGGGAGGTGGTGACGCTGAAGCTTTCTTT. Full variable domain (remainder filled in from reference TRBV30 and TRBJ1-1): SQTIHQWPATLVQPVGSPLSLECTVEGTSNPNLYWYRQAAGRGLQLLFYSVGIGQISSEVPQNLSASRPQDRQFILSSKKLLLSDSGFYLCAWSVSWGGGDAEAFFGQGTRLTVV.

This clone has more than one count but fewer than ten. CDR3 protein: CASSPDRAKEQYF. DNA of the CDR3: TGTGCCAGCTCACCCGACAGGGCTAAGGAGCAGTACTTC. The chain is built from TRBV18 and TRBJ2-7; TRBD1 aligns across 7 bases. J was trimmed by 7 bases and V by 3 bases; bases with no gene match: 6. This CDR3 region has 13 residues. Germline values: CDR1 KGHSH, CDR2 LQKENI. The entire variable domain, with the rest obtained from reference TRBV18 and TRBJ2-7, is as follows: NAGVMQNPRHLVRRRGQEARLRCSPMKGHSHVYWYRQLPEEGLKFMVYLQKENIIDESGMPKERFSAEFPKEGPSILRIQQVVRGDSAAYFCASSPDRAKEQYFGPGTRLTVT.

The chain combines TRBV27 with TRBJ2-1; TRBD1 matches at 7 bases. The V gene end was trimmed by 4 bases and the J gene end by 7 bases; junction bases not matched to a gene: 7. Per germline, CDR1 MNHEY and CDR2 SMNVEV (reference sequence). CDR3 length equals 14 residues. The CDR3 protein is CASSSGTATNEQFF. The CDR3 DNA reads TGTGCCAGCAGTTCCGGGACAGCCACAAATGAGCAGTTCTTC.

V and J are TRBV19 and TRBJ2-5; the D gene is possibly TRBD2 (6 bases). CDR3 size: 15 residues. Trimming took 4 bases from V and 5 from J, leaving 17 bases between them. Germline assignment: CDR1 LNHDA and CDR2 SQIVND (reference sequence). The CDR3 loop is CASSKTGAGHETQYF. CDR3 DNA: TGTGCCAGTAGTAAAACGGGAGCGGGCCACGAGACCCAGTACTTC.

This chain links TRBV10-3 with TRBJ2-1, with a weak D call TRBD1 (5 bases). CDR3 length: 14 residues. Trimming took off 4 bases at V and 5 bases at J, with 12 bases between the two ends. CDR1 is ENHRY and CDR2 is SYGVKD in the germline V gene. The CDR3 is CAISGRGTDNEQFF. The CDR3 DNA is TGTGCCATCAGTGGAAGGGGAACCGACAATGAGCAGTTCTTC.

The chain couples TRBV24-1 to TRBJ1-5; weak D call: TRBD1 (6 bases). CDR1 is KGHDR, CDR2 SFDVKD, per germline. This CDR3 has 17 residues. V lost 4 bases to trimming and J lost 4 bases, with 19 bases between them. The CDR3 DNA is TGTGCCACCAGTGACCCGGTAACGGGTCAGGGGAATCAGCCCCAGCATTTT. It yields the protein CATSDPVTGQGNQPQHF.

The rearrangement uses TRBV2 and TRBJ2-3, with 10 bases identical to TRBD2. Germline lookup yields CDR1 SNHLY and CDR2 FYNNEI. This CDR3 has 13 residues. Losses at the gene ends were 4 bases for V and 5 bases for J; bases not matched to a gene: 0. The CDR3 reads CASSGTSGDTQYF. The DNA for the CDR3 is TGTGCCAGCAGTGGGACTAGCGGAGATACGCAGTATTTT.

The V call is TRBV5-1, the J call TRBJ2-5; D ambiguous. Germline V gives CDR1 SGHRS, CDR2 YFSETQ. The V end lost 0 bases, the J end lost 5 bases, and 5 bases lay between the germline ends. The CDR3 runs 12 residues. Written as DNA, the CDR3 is TGCGCCAGCAGCTTGGCTGGTGAGACCCAGTACTTC. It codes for CASSLAGETQYF.

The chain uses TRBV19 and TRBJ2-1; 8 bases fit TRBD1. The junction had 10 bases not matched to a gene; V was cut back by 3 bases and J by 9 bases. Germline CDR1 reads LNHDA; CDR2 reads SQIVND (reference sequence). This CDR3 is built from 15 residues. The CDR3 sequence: CASSMRAGGTSEQFF. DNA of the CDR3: TGTGCCAGTAGTATGAGGGCAGGGGGCACGAGTGAGCAGTTCTTC.

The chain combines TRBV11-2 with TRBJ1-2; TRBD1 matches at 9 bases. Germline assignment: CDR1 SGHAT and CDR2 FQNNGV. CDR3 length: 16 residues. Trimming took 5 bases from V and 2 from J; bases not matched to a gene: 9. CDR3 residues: CASSRAGTGSNYGYTF. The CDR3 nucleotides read TGTGCCAGCAGCCGAGCCGGGACAGGGTCGAACTATGGCTACACCTTC.

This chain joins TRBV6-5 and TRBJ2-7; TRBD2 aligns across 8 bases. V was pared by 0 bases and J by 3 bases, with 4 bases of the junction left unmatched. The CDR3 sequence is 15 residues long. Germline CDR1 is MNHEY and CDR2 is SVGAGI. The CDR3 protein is CASSYSTREGYEQYF. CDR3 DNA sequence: TGTGCCAGCAGTTACTCGACCCGGGAGGGCTACGAGCAGTACTTC.

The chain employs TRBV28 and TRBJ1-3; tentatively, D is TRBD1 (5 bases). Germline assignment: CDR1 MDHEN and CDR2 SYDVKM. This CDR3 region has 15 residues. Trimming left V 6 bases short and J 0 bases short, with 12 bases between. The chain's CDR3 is CASRGDGPSGNTIYF. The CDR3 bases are TGTGCCAGCAGGGGGGACGGCCCCTCTGGAAACACCATATATTTT. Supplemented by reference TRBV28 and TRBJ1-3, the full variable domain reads DVKVTQSSRYLVKRTGEKVFLECVQDMDHENMFWYRQDPGLGLRLIYFSYDVKMKEKGDIPEGYSVSREKKERFSLILESASTNQTSMYLCASRGDGPSGNTIYFGEGSWLTVV.

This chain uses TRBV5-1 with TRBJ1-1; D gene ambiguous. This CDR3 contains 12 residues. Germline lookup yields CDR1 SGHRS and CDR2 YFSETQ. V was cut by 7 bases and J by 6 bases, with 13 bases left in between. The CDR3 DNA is TGCGCCAGCGCTTTATCGGGTCCTGAAGCTTTCTTT. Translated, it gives CASALSGPEAFF.

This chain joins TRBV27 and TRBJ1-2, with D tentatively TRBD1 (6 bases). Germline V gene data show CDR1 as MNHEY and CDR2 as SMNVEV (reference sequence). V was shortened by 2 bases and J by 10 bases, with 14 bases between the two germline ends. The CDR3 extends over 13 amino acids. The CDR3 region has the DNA TGTGCCAGCAGTTTAAGGGCAGGGGCGGACTACACCTTC. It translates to CASSLRAGADYTF.

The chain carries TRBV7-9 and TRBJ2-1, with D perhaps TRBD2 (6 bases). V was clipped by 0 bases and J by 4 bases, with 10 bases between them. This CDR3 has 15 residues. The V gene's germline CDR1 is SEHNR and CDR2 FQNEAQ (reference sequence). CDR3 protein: CASSLAQRVYNEQFF. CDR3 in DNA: TGTGCCAGCAGCTTAGCGCAGCGGGTATACAATGAGCAGTTCTTC.

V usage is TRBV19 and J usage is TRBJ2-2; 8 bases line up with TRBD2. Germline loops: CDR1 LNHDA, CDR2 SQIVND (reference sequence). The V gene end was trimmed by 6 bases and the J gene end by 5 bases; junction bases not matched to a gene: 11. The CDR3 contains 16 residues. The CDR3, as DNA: TGTGCCAGTAGCGGTGGGGGGAGCGGGGGAACCGGGGAGCTGTTTTTT. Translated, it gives CASSGGGSGGTGELFF. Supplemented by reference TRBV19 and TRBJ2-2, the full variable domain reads DGGITQSPKYLFRKEGQNVTLSCEQNLNHDAMYWYRQDPGQGLRLIYYSQIVNDFQKGDIAEGYSVSREKKESFPLTVTSAQKNPTAFYLCASSGGGSGGTGELFFGEGSRLTVL.

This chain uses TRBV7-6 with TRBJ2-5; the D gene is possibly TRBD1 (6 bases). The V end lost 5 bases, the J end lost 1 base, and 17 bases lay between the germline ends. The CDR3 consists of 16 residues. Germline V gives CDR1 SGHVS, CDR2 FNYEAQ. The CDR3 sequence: CASSLTPRTVQETQYF. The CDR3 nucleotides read TGTGCCAGCAGCCTCACCCCTCGGACAGTCCAAGAGACCCAGTACTTC.

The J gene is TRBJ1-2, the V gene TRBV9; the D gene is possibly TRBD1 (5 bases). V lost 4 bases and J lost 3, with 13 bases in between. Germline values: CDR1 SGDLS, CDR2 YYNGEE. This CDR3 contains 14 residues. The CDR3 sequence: CASSPPGGDYGYTF. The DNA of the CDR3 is TGTGCCAGCAGCCCCCCGGGGGGGGACTATGGCTACACCTTC.

The CDR3 DNA reads TGTGCCAGCAGCTGGTTCCTCTCTAGCAGCAACAATGAGCAGTTCTTC. It specifies CASSWFLSSSNNEQFF. The J gene is TRBJ2-1, the V gene TRBV11-1; TRBD2 is a possible D gene (5 bases). Germline loops: CDR1 SGHAT, CDR2 FQDESV (reference sequence). The V end was cut by 4 bases, the J end by 5 bases, with 18 bases between. The CDR3 runs 16 residues.

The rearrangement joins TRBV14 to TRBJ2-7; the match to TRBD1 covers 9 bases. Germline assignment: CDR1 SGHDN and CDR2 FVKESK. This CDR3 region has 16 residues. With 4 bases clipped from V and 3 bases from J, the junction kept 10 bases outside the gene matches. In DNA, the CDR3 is TGTGCCAGCAGCCGATCACCGGGACAGGGTAGCTACGAGCAGTACTTC. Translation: CASSRSPGQGSYEQYF. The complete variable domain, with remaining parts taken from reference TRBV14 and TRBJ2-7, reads EAGVTQFPSHSVIEKGQTVTLRCDPISGHDNLYWYRRVMGKEIKFLLHFVKESKQDESGMPNNRFLAERTGGTYSTLKVQPAELEDSGVYFCASSRSPGQGSYEQYFGPGTRLTVT.

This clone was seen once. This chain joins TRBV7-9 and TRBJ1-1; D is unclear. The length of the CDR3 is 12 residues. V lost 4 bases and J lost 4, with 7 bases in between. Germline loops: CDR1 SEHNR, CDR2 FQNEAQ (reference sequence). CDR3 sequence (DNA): TGTGCCAGCAGCTCTTTAAGCACTGAAGCTTTCTTT. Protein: CASSSLSTEAFF. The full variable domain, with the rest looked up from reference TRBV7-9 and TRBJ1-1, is DTGVSQNPRHKITKRGQNVTFRCDPISEHNRLYWYRQTLGQGPEFLTYFQNEAQLEKSRLLSDRFSAERPKGSFSTLEIQRTEQGDSAMYLCASSSLSTEAFFGQGTRLTVV.

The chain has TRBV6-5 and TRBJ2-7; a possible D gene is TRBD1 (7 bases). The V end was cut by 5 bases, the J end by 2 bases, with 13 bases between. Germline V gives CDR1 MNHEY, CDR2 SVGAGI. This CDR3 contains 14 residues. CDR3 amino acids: CASSKQGRTYEQYF. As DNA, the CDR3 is TGTGCCAGCAGTAAACAGGGGAGGACCTACGAGCAGTACTTC.

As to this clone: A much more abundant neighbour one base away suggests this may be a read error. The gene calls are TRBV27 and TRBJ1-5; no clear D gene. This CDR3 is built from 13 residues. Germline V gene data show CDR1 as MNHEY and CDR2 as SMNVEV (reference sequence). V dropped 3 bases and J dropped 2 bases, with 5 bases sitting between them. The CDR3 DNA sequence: TGTGCCAGCAGTTTTGGGGGCAATCAGCCCCAGCATTTT. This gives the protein CASSFGGNQPQHF.

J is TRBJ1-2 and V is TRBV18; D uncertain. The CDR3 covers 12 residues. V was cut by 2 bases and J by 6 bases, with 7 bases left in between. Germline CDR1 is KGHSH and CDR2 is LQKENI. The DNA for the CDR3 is TGTGCCAGCTCACCAGACCGGAATGGCTACACCTTC. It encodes CASSPDRNGYTF.

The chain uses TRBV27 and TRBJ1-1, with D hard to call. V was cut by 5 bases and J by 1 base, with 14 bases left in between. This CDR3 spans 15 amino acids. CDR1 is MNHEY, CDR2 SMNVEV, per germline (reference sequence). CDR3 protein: CASSPLPIPNTEAFF. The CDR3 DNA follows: TGTGCCAGCAGTCCCTTACCTATACCGAACACTGAAGCTTTCTTT.

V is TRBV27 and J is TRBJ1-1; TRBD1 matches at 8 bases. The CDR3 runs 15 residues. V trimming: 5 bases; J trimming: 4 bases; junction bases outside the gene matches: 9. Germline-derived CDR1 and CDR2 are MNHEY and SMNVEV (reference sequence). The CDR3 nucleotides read TGTGCCAGCAGTCCTCAGGGGGCGCGAGGCACTGAAGCTTTCTTT. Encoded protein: CASSPQGARGTEAFF.

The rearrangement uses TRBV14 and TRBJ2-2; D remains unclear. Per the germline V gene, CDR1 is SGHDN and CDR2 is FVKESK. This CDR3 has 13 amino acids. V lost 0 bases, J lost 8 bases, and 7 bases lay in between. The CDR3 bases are TGTGCCAGCAGCCAAGATTGGAGAGGGGAGCTGTTTTTT. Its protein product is CASSQDWRGELFF.